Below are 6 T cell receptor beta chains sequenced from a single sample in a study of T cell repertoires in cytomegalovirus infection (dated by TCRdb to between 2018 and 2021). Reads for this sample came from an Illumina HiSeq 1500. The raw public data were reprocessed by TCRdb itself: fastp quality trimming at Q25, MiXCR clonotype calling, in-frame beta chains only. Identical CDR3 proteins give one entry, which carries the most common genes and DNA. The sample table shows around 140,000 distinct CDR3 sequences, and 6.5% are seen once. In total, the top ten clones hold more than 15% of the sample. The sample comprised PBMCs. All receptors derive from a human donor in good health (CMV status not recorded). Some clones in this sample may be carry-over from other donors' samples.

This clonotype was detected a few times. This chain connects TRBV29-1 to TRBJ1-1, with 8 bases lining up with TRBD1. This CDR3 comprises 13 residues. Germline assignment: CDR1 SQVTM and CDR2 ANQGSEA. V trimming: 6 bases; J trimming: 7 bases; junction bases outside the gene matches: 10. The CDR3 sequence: CSVTGTGGGEAFF. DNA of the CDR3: TGCAGCGTGACCGGGACAGGAGGGGGTGAAGCTTTCTTT. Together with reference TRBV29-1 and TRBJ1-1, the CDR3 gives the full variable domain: SAVISQKPSRDICQRGTSLTIQCQVDSQVTMMFWYRQQPGQSLTLIATANQGSEATYESGFVIDKFPISRPNLTFSTLTVSNMSPEDSSIYLCSVTGTGGGEAFFGQGTRLTVV.

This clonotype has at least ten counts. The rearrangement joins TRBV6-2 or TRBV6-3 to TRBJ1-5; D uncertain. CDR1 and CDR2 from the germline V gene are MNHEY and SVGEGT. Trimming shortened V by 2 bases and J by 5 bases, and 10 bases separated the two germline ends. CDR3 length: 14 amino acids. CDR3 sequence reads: CASSYGIRYQPQHF. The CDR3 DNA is TGTGCCAGCAGTTACGGGATCCGGTATCAGCCCCAGCATTTT.

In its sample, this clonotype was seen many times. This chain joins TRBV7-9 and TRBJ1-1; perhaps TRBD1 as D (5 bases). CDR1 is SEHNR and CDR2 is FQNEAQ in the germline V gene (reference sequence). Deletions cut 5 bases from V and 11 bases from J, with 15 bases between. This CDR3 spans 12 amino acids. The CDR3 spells CASSPADSGAFF. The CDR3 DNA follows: TGTGCCAGCAGCCCGGCCGACAGCGGGGCTTTCTTT.

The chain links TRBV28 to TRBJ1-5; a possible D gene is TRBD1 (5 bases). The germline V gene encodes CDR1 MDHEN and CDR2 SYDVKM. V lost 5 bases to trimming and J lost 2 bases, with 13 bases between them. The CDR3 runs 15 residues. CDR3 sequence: CASSPGTLGNQPQHF. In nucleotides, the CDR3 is TGTGCCAGCAGTCCCGGGACGCTCGGCAATCAGCCCCAGCATTTT.

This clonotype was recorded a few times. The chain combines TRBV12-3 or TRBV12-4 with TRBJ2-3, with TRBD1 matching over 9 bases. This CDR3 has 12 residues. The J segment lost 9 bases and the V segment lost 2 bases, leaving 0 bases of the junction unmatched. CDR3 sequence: CASSLTGGTQYF. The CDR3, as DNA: TGTGCCAGCAGTTTAACAGGGGGCACGCAGTATTTT.

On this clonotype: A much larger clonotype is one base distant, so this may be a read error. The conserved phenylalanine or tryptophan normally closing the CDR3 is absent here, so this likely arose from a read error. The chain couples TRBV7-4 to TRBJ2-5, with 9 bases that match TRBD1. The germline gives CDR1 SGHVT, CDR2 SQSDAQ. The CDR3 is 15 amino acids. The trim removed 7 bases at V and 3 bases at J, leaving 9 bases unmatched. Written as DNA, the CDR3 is TGTGCCAGCAACGTTGGGGACAGGGAAGAAGAGACCCAGTACTTA. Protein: CASNVGDREEETQYL.